This T cell receptor beta chain is from a study of early T cells in non-severe SARS-CoV-2 infection. Looking at the study overall: Sequenced bulk RNA came from whole blood that was unsorted, and chains were unpaired.

This clonotype came up many times. Its antigen is as yet unknown. The CDR3 consists of 13 residues. The V gene's germline CDR1 is KGHSH and CDR2 LQKENI. Trimming removed 3 bases from V and 3 bases from J, with 9 bases in between. Whole-study findings and limits: VDJdb matches were skewed toward anti-spike CD8 T cell responses.

Attachment of unique molecular identifiers to individual cDNA molecules was performed. Each CDR3 protein is one row after TCRdb ran MiXCR on the 5' RACE reads. The table records around 28,000 distinct CDR3 sequences, 5.3% of them present only once. Sequencing used whole blood. This receptor was identified in an adult who was a healthcare worker with PCR-confirmed SARS-CoV-2 infection or an uninfected control (not recorded which). V usage is TRBV18 and J usage is TRBJ2-7; D not certain. The CDR3 region has the DNA TGTGCCAGCTCACCCGGATCGGACTACGAGCAGTACTTC. Its protein is CASSPGSDYEQYF.